This TCR beta chain was sequenced in a study of T cell repertoires in cytomegalovirus infection. Across the whole study: The public TCR beta signatures pointed to both CMV infection and matching HLA type.

Study findings and constraints: Cumulative public TCR beta family frequency identified carriers of CMV plus the relevant HLA. CMV-specific TCR beta clonotypes restricted by HLA-C dominated the ex vivo response.

The V gene's germline CDR1 is SGHNT and CDR2 YYREEE (reference sequence). This CDR3 has 15 residues. Trimming took 10 bases from V and 0 from J, leaving 14 bases between them. Via MiXCR, TCRdb re-called the reads, giving one row per CDR3 protein. The table records 490,000 or so distinct CDR3 sequences, about 11% of them present only once. This clonotype was recorded at least ten times. Antigen specificity is unknown. The sequence derives from a human donor in good health (CMV status not recorded). Some clones in this sample may be carry-over from other donors' samples. This chain joins TRBV5-4 and TRBJ1-6, with D hard to call. Sequencing was carried out using PBMCs. DNA for the CDR3: TGTGCCGGCCGAGACCAGAGCTCCTATAATTCACCCCTCCACTTT. Its protein product is CAGRDQSSYNSPLHF.